This TCR beta chain was profiled in a study of shared clonotypes between healthy human individuals. Study overall: Each donor's CD4 naive and CD4 memory cells filled three plates apiece, CD8 naive two, and CD8 memory one.

Naivety among CD8 cells was defined by CD45RO negativity and positive CCR7 selection, thereby excluding terminally differentiated effector memory CD45RA+ cells. The table came from immunoSEQ multiplex PCR; TCRdb's copy has only in-frame clones and leaves some out. The sample yields hundreds of thousands of clones, about 97% seen once. Germline V gene lookup returns CDR1 MNHEY and CDR2 SMNVEV (reference sequence). The V segment lost 3 bases and the J segment 3 bases; nucleotides outside the gene matches: 12. The CDR3 has 17 amino acids. This clone was observed once. Its antigen remains unknown. General study points: A reduction in generation probabilities was seen for non-shared clonotypes relative to those shared by all four donors.

The TCR was taken from a man in his thirties or forties in good health. Source material: naive CD8+ T cells sorted from blood. The V call is TRBV27, the J call TRBJ2-7; 9 bases align to TRBD1. The CDR3 nucleotides read TGTGCCAGCAGTTTCGGGACAGGGCGTCTAAAGGTCTACGAGCAGTACTTC. This encodes CASSFGTGRLKVYEQYF.